The 26 T cell receptor beta chains presented below share a single source sample, sequenced in a study of CD8 T cells in ankylosing spondylitis. Study results and caveats: Seemingly characteristic of ankylosing spondylitis blood was a TCR beta motif consisting of eight highly homologous variants.

No antigen is known for these receptors. TCRdb reanalysed the 5' RACE reads using MiXCR and keeps one entry per CDR3 protein. The sample has fewer than 550,000 distinct CDR3 sequences, approximately 5.3% seen once. Sequenced material: blood, either unsorted or a sorted T cell fraction (not recorded which). These TCRs come from a male donor with ankylosing spondylitis.

This clonotype came up many times. This chain connects TRBV20-1 to TRBJ2-3; D remains ambiguous. The ends were cut back, 2 bases at V and 2 bases at J, with 14 bases in the middle. CDR3 length: 15 residues. CDR1 DFQATT and CDR2 SNEGSKA come from the germline V gene (reference sequence). The CDR3 bases are TGCAGTGCTAGACTTGGAATCCAAATCACAGATACGCAGTATTTT. This gives the protein CSARLGIQITDTQYF.

At least ten counts were recorded for this clonotype. The J gene is TRBJ1-1, the V gene TRBV15; D unresolved. From germline, CDR1 is LNHNV and CDR2 YYDKDF (reference sequence). This CDR3 region has 14 residues. Deletions cut 3 bases from V and 6 bases from J, with 14 bases between. Written as DNA, the CDR3 is TGTGCCACCAGCAGCGAGACACTTAACCCTGAAGCTTTCTTT. Protein sequence: CATSSETLNPEAFF. Full variable domain (rest looked up from reference TRBV15 and TRBJ1-1): DAMVIQNPRYQVTQFGKPVTLSCSQTLNHNVMYWYQQKSSQAPKLLFHYYDKDFNNEADTPDNFQSRRPNTSFCFLDIRSPGLGDTAMYLCATSSETLNPEAFFGQGTRLTVV.

This clonotype was detected many times. V is TRBV2 and J is TRBJ1-4; D is unclear. Between the trimmed V and J ends, which lost 0 bases and 3 bases, there was a span of 5 bases. Germline V gene sequence: CDR1 SNHLY, CDR2 FYNNEI. This CDR3 spans 14 amino acids. The CDR3 region is CASSEAAANEKLFF. As DNA, the CDR3 is TGTGCCAGCAGTGAAGCCGCCGCTAATGAAAAACTGTTTTTT.

This clonotype has only a few counts. The genes are TRBV7-2 and TRBJ2-7; a possible D gene is TRBD2 (6 bases). Trimming took 7 bases from V and 5 from J, leaving 18 bases between them. This CDR3 contains 14 residues. Germline CDR1 reads SGHTA; CDR2 reads FQGNSA. CDR3 loop: CASTVDPGADEQYF. CDR3 DNA: TGTGCCAGCACCGTTGACCCGGGAGCCGACGAGCAGTACTTC.

This clonotype was seen repeatedly, ten times or more. The chain links TRBV4-3 to TRBJ1-1; maybe TRBD1 (5 bases). Germline-derived CDR1 and CDR2 are LGHNA and YSLEER. Trimming stripped 0 bases from V and 4 bases from J, with 18 bases between. The CDR3 runs to 17 residues. CDR3 coding DNA: TGCGCCAGCAGCCAAGACCCGGGGGGAGAGGGGAGCACTGAAGCTTTCTTT. Translating it yields CASSQDPGGEGSTEAFF.

This clonotype was recorded many times. V gene TRBV12-3 or TRBV12-4 combines with J gene TRBJ1-5, with 9 bases identical to TRBD1. The length of the CDR3 is 14 residues. V gave up 7 bases and J gave up 7 bases; unmatched junction bases: 8. The CDR3 DNA sequence: TGTGCCAGCAAAAGGGACAGGGCAGGACAGCCCCAGCATTTT. It specifies CASKRDRAGQPQHF.

The V call is TRBV20-1, the J call TRBJ2-7; 8 nucleotides align to TRBD1. Germline CDR1 is DFQATT and CDR2 is SNEGSKA (reference sequence). CDR3 size: 14 residues. V shed 5 bases, J shed 4 bases, and the junction held 10 bases outside the gene matches. Here the CDR3 DNA reads TGCAGTGCTCGCCCTAGGACAGGGCAGTACGAGCAGTACTTC. Translated: CSARPRTGQYEQYF.

This clonotype was detected only a few times. The V gene is TRBV14, the J gene TRBJ2-7; 10 nucleotides agree with TRBD2. Germline V lookup: CDR1 SGHDN, CDR2 FVKESK. CDR3 length: 15 residues. V dropped 3 bases and J dropped 7; count of bases not matched to a gene: 9. CDR3: CASSHSSGGLREQYF. Here the CDR3 DNA reads TGTGCCAGCAGCCATAGTAGCGGGGGGCTGAGGGAGCAGTACTTC. Based on the CDR3 plus reference TRBV14 and TRBJ2-7, the full variable domain is EAGVTQFPSHSVIEKGQTVTLRCDPISGHDNLYWYRRVMGKEIKFLLHFVKESKQDESGMPNNRFLAERTGGTYSTLKVQPAELEDSGVYFCASSHSSGGLREQYFGPGTRLTVT.

V gene TRBV20-1 combines with J gene TRBJ1-5; D remains unclear. Germline values: CDR1 DFQATT, CDR2 SNEGSKA (reference sequence). The CDR3 has 13 residues. The ends were cut back, 0 bases at V and 4 bases at J, with 7 bases in the middle. The CDR3 loop is CSARDSANQPQHF. Written as DNA, the CDR3 is TGCAGTGCTAGAGACAGCGCAAATCAGCCCCAGCATTTT.

This clonotype showed up many times. The V call is TRBV5-1, the J call TRBJ2-1; 10 bases align to TRBD1. Germline V lookup: CDR1 SGHRS, CDR2 YFSETQ. Trimming at V came to 1 base and at J to 1 base, leaving 5 bases not matched to a gene. The CDR3 has 17 residues. The CDR3 DNA follows: TGCGCCAGCAGCTTGAGGGAGGGACAGGGGTCCTACAATGAGCAGTTCTTC. Translated, it gives CASSLREGQGSYNEQFF.

This clonotype was seen many times. The chain is built from TRBV4-3 and TRBJ1-5; D call uncertain. Germline CDR1 LGHNA, CDR2 YSLEER. The CDR3 runs to 16 residues. Trimming took 1 base from V and 2 from J, leaving 12 bases between them. The DNA of the CDR3 is TGCGCCAGCAGCCAAGCCGCGGGTGGAGGCAATCAGCCCCAGCATTTT. Translation gives CASSQAAGGGNQPQHF.

This clonotype has at least ten counts. This sequence joins TRBV6-1 and TRBJ1-2, with D possibly being TRBD1 (5 bases). Per germline, CDR1 MNHNS and CDR2 SASEGT. CDR3 length: 14 residues. V was pared by 4 bases and J by 6 bases, with 15 bases between. The DNA for the CDR3 is TGTGCCAGCAGTGGCCCAGGGACGCCCCATGGCTACACCTTC. Translating gives CASSGPGTPHGYTF.

This clonotype was found many times. The chain recombines TRBV12-3 or TRBV12-4 with TRBJ2-7; 9 nucleotides agree with TRBD2. Unmatched junction bases numbered 14, after V lost 5 bases and J lost 6 bases. CDR3 length: 16 residues. The CDR3 spells CASSPSGSGGQVEQYF. The CDR3 coding sequence is TGTGCCAGCAGTCCTTCGGGGAGCGGGGGGCAGGTCGAGCAGTACTTC.

This clonotype was seen at least ten times. Relative to the germline gene, one junction end is altered; a read error may explain this. The chain couples TRBV5-1 to TRBJ2-1; 7 bases match TRBD2. The CDR3 runs to 13 residues. CDR1 and CDR2 from the germline V gene are SGHRS and YFSETQ. DNA for the CDR3: TGTGCCAGCAGCTTGGGAGGGGACAATGAGCAGTTCTTC. Translated, it gives CASSLGGDNEQFF.

Many counts were recorded for this clonotype. The chain recombines TRBV20-1 with TRBJ1-6; D not resolved. Per the germline V gene, CDR1 is DFQATT and CDR2 is SNEGSKA (reference sequence). The CDR3 totals 13 residues. V was shortened by 2 bases and J by 9 bases, with 11 bases between the two germline ends. CDR3 nucleotide sequence: TGCAGTGCTAGATCAGACCCTAGTTCACCCCTCCACTTT. Translated: CSARSDPSSPLHF.

This clonotype showed up many times. The chain couples TRBV10-3 to TRBJ1-2, with D possibly being TRBD1 (6 bases). Between the trimmed V and J ends, which lost 2 bases and 2 bases, there was a span of 6 bases. The CDR3 sequence is 13 residues long. From germline, CDR1 is ENHRY and CDR2 SYGVKD. CDR3: CAISETGNYGYTF. The CDR3 DNA is TGTGCCATCAGTGAGACAGGGAACTATGGCTACACCTTC.

There are many counts of this clonotype. The J gene is TRBJ1-4, the V gene TRBV4-3, with D unclear. Germline V CDR1 and CDR2: LGHNA, YSLEER. The CDR3 spans 13 residues. Trimming removed 1 base from V and 12 bases from J, with 12 bases in between. CDR3: CASSQGHGEELFF. The CDR3 DNA follows: TGCGCCAGCAGCCAAGGTCATGGTGAGGAACTGTTTTTT.

This clonotype was recorded at least ten times. This rearrangement joins TRBV29-1 to TRBJ2-5; weak D call: TRBD1 (5 bases). V was trimmed by 1 base and J by 5 bases, leaving 23 bases between them. This CDR3 is 17 amino acids long. CDR1 is SQVTM, CDR2 ANQGSEA, per germline. The CDR3 DNA is TGCAGCGTTGAAGTAGATCCCCCTGGCAGGGTCTTGGAGACCCAGTACTTC. Its protein product is CSVEVDPPGRVLETQYF. Looking up the rest from reference TRBV29-1 and TRBJ2-5 gives the full variable domain: SAVISQKPSRDICQRGTSLTIQCQVDSQVTMMFWYRQQPGQSLTLIATANQGSEATYESGFVIDKFPISRPNLTFSTLTVSNMSPEDSSIYLCSVEVDPPGRVLETQYFGPGTRLLVL.

Ten or more counts support this clonotype. This chain connects TRBV27 to TRBJ2-1, with D perhaps given as TRBD1 or TRBD2 (5 bases each). The germline gives CDR1 MNHEY, CDR2 SMNVEV (reference sequence). V lost 11 bases to trimming and J lost 4 bases, with 12 bases between them. This CDR3 is 12 amino acids long. CDR3 sequence reads: CAVRDGYNEQFF. Here the CDR3 DNA reads TGTGCCGTCCGGGACGGATACAATGAGCAGTTCTTC.

This clonotype has at least ten counts. The gene calls are TRBV7-8 and TRBJ1-1, with D perhaps TRBD1 (5 bases). The ends were cut back, 1 base at V and 3 bases at J, with 9 bases in the middle. Germline V gene data show CDR1 as SGHVS and CDR2 as FQNEAQ. The CDR3 loop spans 14 amino acids. The CDR3 here is CASSLEGSHTEAFF. CDR3 coding DNA: TGTGCCAGCAGCTTAGAGGGGTCCCACACTGAAGCTTTCTTT.

In its sample, this clonotype was seen many times. The chain combines TRBV7-3 with TRBJ2-2; 9 bases match TRBD1. CDR1 SGHTA and CDR2 FQGTGA come from the germline V gene. Germline trimming cut 5 bases from V and 0 bases from J; bases unmatched to any gene: 10. The CDR3 covers 18 residues. The CDR3 region is CASSPMGQGSANTGELFF. CDR3 nucleotides: TGTGCCAGCAGCCCAATGGGACAGGGCTCCGCGAACACCGGGGAGCTGTTTTTT.

Ten or more counts support this clonotype. The chain is built from TRBV29-1 and TRBJ1-2; the D gene is possibly TRBD1 (5 bases). V gave up 4 bases and J gave up 4 bases, with 10 bases separating them. In germline, CDR1 is SQVTM, CDR2 ANQGSEA. CDR3 length: 12 amino acids. In DNA, the CDR3 is TGCAGCGTTGCCGGGGCGCTCTATGGCTACACCTTC. Translated, it gives CSVAGALYGYTF.

Ten or more counts support this clonotype. V is TRBV12-3 or TRBV12-4 and J is TRBJ1-1; D unresolved. The V and J ends lost 5 bases and 6 bases respectively, with 13 bases between them. This CDR3 spans 13 amino acids. This CDR3 is CASSKTLGAEAFF. The CDR3 nucleotides read TGTGCCAGCAGTAAGACCCTGGGCGCTGAAGCTTTCTTT.

V gene TRBV2 combines with J gene TRBJ2-1; TRBD1 matches 9 bases. The CDR3 contains 14 residues. V gave up 7 bases and J gave up 6 bases; unmatched junction bases: 7. Germline V gene data show CDR1 as SNHLY and CDR2 as FYNNEI. As DNA, the CDR3 is TGTGCCAGCATGCAGGACAGGGGCCTCAATGAGCAGTTCTTC. Amino acids: CASMQDRGLNEQFF. Variable domain in full (rest from reference TRBV2 and TRBJ2-1): EPEVTQTPSHQVTQMGQEVILRCVPISNHLYFYWYRQILGQKVEFLVSFYNNEISEKSEIFDDQFSVERPDGSNFTLKIRSTKLEDSAMYFCASMQDRGLNEQFFGPGTRLTVL.

This clonotype was detected ten times or more. CDR3 in amino acids: CATSDFPGSMIDEQFF. As DNA, the CDR3 is TGTGCCACCAGTGATTTCCCAGGTAGCATGATCGATGAGCAGTTCTTC. This chain links TRBV24-1 with TRBJ2-1; D gene uncertain. V shed 1 base and J shed 8 bases, with 17 bases lying between them. Germline values: CDR1 KGHDR, CDR2 SFDVKD. The CDR3 loop spans 16 amino acids.

Ten or more counts support this clonotype. The chain uses TRBV9 and TRBJ2-5; D is uncertain. Looked up from germline, CDR1 is SGDLS and CDR2 is YYNGEE. The CDR3 consists of 11 residues. V lost 4 bases and J 3 bases, leaving 4 bases between the germline ends. CDR3: CASSQKETQYF. The CDR3 DNA reads as TGTGCCAGCAGCCAAAAAGAGACCCAGTACTTC.